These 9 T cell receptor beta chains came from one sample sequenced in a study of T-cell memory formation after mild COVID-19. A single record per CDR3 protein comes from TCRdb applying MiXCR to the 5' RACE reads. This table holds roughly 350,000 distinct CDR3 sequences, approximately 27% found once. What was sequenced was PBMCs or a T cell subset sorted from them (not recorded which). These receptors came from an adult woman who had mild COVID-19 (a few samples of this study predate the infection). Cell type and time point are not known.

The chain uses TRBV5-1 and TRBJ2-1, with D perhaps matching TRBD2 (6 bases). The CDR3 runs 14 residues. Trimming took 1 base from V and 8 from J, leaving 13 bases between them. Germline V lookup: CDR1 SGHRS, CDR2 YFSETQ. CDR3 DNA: TGCGCCAGCAGCTTGAACGGGGGAGCGGATGAGCAGTTCTTC. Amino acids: CASSLNGGADEQFF.

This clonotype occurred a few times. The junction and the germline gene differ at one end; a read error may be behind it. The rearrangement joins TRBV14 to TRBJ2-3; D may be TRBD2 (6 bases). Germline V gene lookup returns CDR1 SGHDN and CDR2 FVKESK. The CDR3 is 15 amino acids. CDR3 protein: CASTPLGTSTDTKYF. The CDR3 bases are TGTGCCAGCACCCCTCTGGGTACTAGCACAGATACGAAGTATTTT.

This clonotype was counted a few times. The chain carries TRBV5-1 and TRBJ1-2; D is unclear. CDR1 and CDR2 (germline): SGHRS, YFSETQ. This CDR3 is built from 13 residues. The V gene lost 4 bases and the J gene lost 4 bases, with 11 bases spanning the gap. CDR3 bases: TGCGCCAGCAGCACCGTCGGCAGCTATGGCTACACCTTC. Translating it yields CASSTVGSYGYTF.

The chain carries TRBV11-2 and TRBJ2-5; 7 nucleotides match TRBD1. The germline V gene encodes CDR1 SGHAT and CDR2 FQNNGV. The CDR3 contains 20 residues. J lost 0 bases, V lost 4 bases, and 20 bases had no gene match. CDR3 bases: TGTGCCAGCAGCTCCCCGGGACAGAGAATCACTTTGGGGTACCAAGAGACCCAGTACTTC. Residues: CASSSPGQRITLGYQETQYF. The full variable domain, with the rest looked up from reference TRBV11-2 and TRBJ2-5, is EAGVAQSPRYKIIEKRQSVAFWCNPISGHATLYWYQQILGQGPKLLIQFQNNGVVDDSQLPKDRFSAERLKGVDSTLKIQPAKLEDSAVYLCASSSPGQRITLGYQETQYFGPGTRLLVL.

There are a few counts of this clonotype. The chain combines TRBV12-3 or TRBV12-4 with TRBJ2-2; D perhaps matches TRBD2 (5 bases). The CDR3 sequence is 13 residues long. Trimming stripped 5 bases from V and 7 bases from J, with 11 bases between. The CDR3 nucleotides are TGTGCCAGCAGTACTAGGGCGGTCGGGGAGCTGTTTTTT. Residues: CASSTRAVGELFF.

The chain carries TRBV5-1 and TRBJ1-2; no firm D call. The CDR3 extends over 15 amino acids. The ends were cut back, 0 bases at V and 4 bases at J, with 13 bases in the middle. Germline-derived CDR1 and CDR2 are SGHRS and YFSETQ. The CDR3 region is CASSLEDGPGYGYTF. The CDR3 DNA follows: TGCGCCAGCAGCTTGGAGGACGGCCCCGGCTATGGCTACACCTTC.

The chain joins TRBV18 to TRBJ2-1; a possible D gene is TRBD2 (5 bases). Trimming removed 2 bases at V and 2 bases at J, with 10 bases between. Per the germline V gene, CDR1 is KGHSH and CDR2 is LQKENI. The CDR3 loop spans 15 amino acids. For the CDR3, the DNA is TGTGCCAGCTCACCATCTGTCGGGGCCTACAATGAGCAGTTCTTC. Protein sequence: CASSPSVGAYNEQFF.

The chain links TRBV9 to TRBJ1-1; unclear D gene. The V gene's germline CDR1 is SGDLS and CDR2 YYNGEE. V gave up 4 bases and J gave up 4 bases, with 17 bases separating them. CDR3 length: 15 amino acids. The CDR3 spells CASSSHEKPTTEAFF. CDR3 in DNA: TGTGCCAGCAGCTCTCATGAAAAGCCGACCACTGAAGCTTTCTTT.

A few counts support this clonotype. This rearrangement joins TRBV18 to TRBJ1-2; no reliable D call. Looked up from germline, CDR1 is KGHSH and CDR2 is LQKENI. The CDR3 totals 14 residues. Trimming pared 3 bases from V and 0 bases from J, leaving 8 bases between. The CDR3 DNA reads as TGTGCCAGCTCACCCGCGATTTCTAACTATGGCTACACCTTC. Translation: CASSPAISNYGYTF.